Below are 29 T cell receptor beta chains sequenced from a single sample in a study of human T cells and chemical hapten exposure. Time point given: pre-sensitization, week 0. Treatment in this sample: therapeutic diphenylcyclopropenone sensitization with weekly scalp DPC. A single record per CDR3 protein comes from TCRdb applying MiXCR to the RACE reads. This table holds some 360,000 distinct CDR3 sequences, approximately 5.1% found once. Source: whole blood, taken in connection with sensitization to the hapten diphenylcyclopropenone (DPC). Receptor source: a woman in her forties or fifties with alopecia areata. Some clones in this sample may be carry-over from other donors' samples.

This clonotype has a count of ten or more. This chain links TRBV29-1 with TRBJ2-2; possibly TRBD2 for D (5 bases). V was cut by 7 bases and J by 0 bases, with 18 bases left in between. Germline assignment: CDR1 SQVTM and CDR2 ANQGSEA. This CDR3 has 16 residues. Written as DNA, the CDR3 is TGCAGCGCTCGTAGAGGACGGGGATCGAACACCGGGGAGCTGTTTTTT. This codes for CSARRGRGSNTGELFF.

There are a few counts of this clonotype. This chain uses TRBV25-1 with TRBJ2-3, with a tentative D call TRBD2 (6 bases). CDR1 and CDR2 (germline): MGHDK, SYGVNS. V was cut by 6 bases and J by 8 bases, with 18 bases left in between. The CDR3 sequence is 14 residues long. CDR3 loop: CASSAAGGHGTQYF. The CDR3 DNA is TGTGCCAGCAGCGCGGCCGGGGGTCACGGTACGCAGTATTTT. The whole variable domain, remainder taken from reference TRBV25-1 and TRBJ2-3, is EADIYQTPRYLVIGTGKKITLECSQTMGHDKMYWYQQDPGMELHLIHYSYGVNSTEKGDLSSESTVSRIRTEHFPLTLESARPSHTSQYLCASSAAGGHGTQYFGPGTRLTVL.

About this clonotype: This may be a read error, as it is one base from a much larger clone. The genes are TRBV4-1 and TRBJ2-7; TRBD2 aligns across 11 bases. The CDR3 runs 15 residues. Germline CDR1 is MGHRA and CDR2 is YSYEKL. The CDR3 coding sequence is TGCGCCAGAAGCCAAGTACTAGCGGGGGTAAACGAGCAGTACTTC. It yields the protein CARSQVLAGVNEQYF.

The chain has TRBV5-1 and TRBJ1-1; the match to TRBD1 covers 10 bases. Germline V gives CDR1 SGHRS, CDR2 YFSETQ. The junction had 8 bases not matched to a gene; V was cut back by 5 bases and J by 1 base. The CDR3 runs 16 residues. CDR3 nucleotides: TGCGCCAGCAGTCCGGGACAGGGGTTCGCGAACACTGAAGCTTTCTTT. It translates to CASSPGQGFANTEAFF. The variable domain in full, completed from reference TRBV5-1 and TRBJ1-1, reads KAGVTQTPRYLIKTRGQQVTLSCSPISGHRSVSWYQQTPGQGLQFLFEYFSETQRNKGNFPGRFSGRQFSNSRSEMNVSTLELGDSALYLCASSPGQGFANTEAFFGQGTRLTVV.

In this sample, this clonotype turned up a few times. The chain joins TRBV12-3 or TRBV12-4 to TRBJ2-3; 11 bases match TRBD1. This CDR3 is built from 17 residues. V lost 5 bases to trimming and J lost 0 bases; unmatched junction nucleotides: 7. The CDR3 sequence is CASSPWTGGGSTDTQYF. As DNA, the CDR3 is TGTGCCAGCAGTCCTTGGACAGGGGGCGGTAGCACAGATACGCAGTATTTT.

Ten or more counts support this clonotype. The J gene is TRBJ1-6, the V gene TRBV28, with D possibly being TRBD1 (6 bases). The CDR3 extends over 16 amino acids. The V end was cut by 8 bases, the J end by 6 bases, with 20 bases between. CDR1 is MDHEN, CDR2 SYDVKM, per germline. In DNA, the CDR3 is TGTGCCAGCCCCCCTGGGGGGGGGCAGGGTAATTCACCCCTCCACTTT. Protein sequence: CASPPGGGQGNSPLHF.

The chain recombines TRBV27 with TRBJ1-1; 9 positions match TRBD1. The V and J ends lost 6 bases and 0 bases, in that order; junction bases with no gene match: 2. The CDR3 runs 14 residues. Germline V CDR1 and CDR2: MNHEY, SMNVEV (reference sequence). The CDR3 loop reads CASRDRGVNTEAFF. DNA of the CDR3: TGTGCCAGCAGGGACAGGGGCGTGAACACTGAAGCTTTCTTT.

The table lists this clonotype with many counts. This chain connects TRBV28 to TRBJ2-1, with 8 bases aligning to TRBD2. The CDR3 covers 13 residues. The V and J ends lost 5 bases and 12 bases, in that order; junction bases with no gene match: 9. Looked up from germline, CDR1 is MDHEN and CDR2 is SYDVKM. The CDR3 region has the DNA TGTGCCAGCAGTGCCGGGACTAGTATTCGGCAGTTCTTC. Its protein product is CASSAGTSIRQFF.

In this sample, this clonotype turned up many times. V usage is TRBV20-1 and J usage is TRBJ2-1, with D possibly TRBD2 on 5 matching bases. V dropped 3 bases and J dropped 7 bases, with 16 bases sitting between them. The CDR3 is 14 amino acids. Germline-derived CDR1 and CDR2 are DFQATT and SNEGSKA (reference sequence). CDR3 coding DNA: TGCAGTGCTAGGGAAGCGGTATTACGGAATGAGCAGTTCTTC. Amino acid sequence: CSAREAVLRNEQFF.

This chain uses TRBV14 with TRBJ1-6, with TRBD1 identical over 7 bases. V was pared by 1 base and J by 5 bases, with 11 bases of the junction left unmatched. The germline gives CDR1 SGHDN, CDR2 FVKESK. The CDR3 spans 18 residues. The CDR3 DNA is TGTGCCAGCAGCCAAGCTCACAGGGGACCTCTCAATAATTCACCCCTCCACTTT. Translating gives CASSQAHRGPLNNSPLHF.

The rearrangement uses TRBV20-1 and TRBJ2-2; tentative D call: TRBD2 (5 bases). The CDR3 spans 19 residues. Germline V lookup: CDR1 DFQATT, CDR2 SNEGSKA (reference sequence). V lost 1 base, J lost 5 bases, and 26 bases lay in between. The CDR3 DNA follows: TGCAGTGCTAGAGCTAACGAAGGTGAAAATACCGGAGGAACCGGGGAGCTGTTTTTT. Its translation: CSARANEGENTGGTGELFF.

This clonotype was seen at least ten times. The chain couples TRBV28 to TRBJ2-5; D possibly corresponds to TRBD1 (6 bases). Germline CDR1 MDHEN, CDR2 SYDVKM. CDR3 length: 16 residues. Trimming left V 0 bases short and J 1 base short, with 12 bases between. CDR3 DNA: TGTGCCAGCAGTTTATGGGACAGAACACGCCAAGAGACCCAGTACTTC. This sequence encodes CASSLWDRTRQETQYF. Supplemented by reference TRBV28 and TRBJ2-5, the full variable domain reads DVKVTQSSRYLVKRTGEKVFLECVQDMDHENMFWYRQDPGLGLRLIYFSYDVKMKEKGDIPEGYSVSREKKERFSLILESASTNQTSMYLCASSLWDRTRQETQYFGPGTRLLVL.

In this sample, this clonotype turned up many times. The V call is TRBV5-6, the J call TRBJ2-1, with D maybe TRBD2 (5 bases). This CDR3 spans 11 amino acids. V lost 3 bases and J lost 13, with 11 bases in between. CDR1 is SGHDT and CDR2 is YYEEEE in the germline V gene. Here the CDR3 reads CASSSGIPQFF. The CDR3 region has the DNA TGTGCCAGCAGCTCCGGGATCCCACAGTTCTTC. Variable domain in full (rest from reference TRBV5-6 and TRBJ2-1): DAGVTQSPTHLIKTRGQQVTLRCSPKSGHDTVSWYQQALGQGPQFIFQYYEEEERQRGNFPDRFSGHQFPNYSSELNVNALLLGDSALYLCASSSGIPQFFGPGTRLTVL.

This clonotype was counted many times. The chain carries TRBV27 and TRBJ2-5; D may be TRBD2 (6 bases). V shed 4 bases and J shed 2 bases, with 11 bases lying between them. The length of the CDR3 is 14 residues. From germline, CDR1 is MNHEY and CDR2 SMNVEV (reference sequence). The CDR3 sequence: CASSWSGLQETQYF. Written as DNA, the CDR3 is TGTGCCAGCAGTTGGAGCGGGTTGCAAGAGACCCAGTACTTC.

This chain connects TRBV28 to TRBJ1-2; 9 bases map to TRBD1. The CDR3 is 14 residues long. From germline, CDR1 is MDHEN and CDR2 SYDVKM. Losses at the gene ends were 5 bases for V and 4 bases for J; bases not matched to a gene: 5. This CDR3 reads CASSGQGSGYGYTF. The DNA of the CDR3 is TGTGCCAGCAGTGGACAGGGGTCGGGCTATGGCTACACCTTC.

This clonotype was seen many times. The chain recombines TRBV28 with TRBJ1-2; 8 positions agree with TRBD1. Germline V gives CDR1 MDHEN, CDR2 SYDVKM. The CDR3 length is 15 residues. V was clipped by 7 bases and J by 2 bases; unmatched bases: 9. Here the CDR3 DNA reads TGTGCCAGCAAAAGGCAGGGGGCCCAAAACTATGGCTACACCTTC. Protein product: CASKRQGAQNYGYTF.

About this clonotype itself: This may stem from a read error, because a much larger clone lies one nucleotide away. The chain links TRBV7-2 to TRBJ1-4; 7 bases fit TRBD1. The CDR3 is 14 amino acids. Germline CDR1 SGHTA, CDR2 FQGNSA. V lost 5 bases, J lost 5 bases, and 5 bases stayed unmatched. The CDR3 is CASSMTGNNEKLFF. The CDR3 DNA follows: TGTGCCAGCAGCATGACAGGGAACAATGAAAAACTGTTTTTT.

The chain uses TRBV28 and TRBJ2-1; TRBD1 might be the D (5 bases). Germline V gives CDR1 MDHEN, CDR2 SYDVKM. V was cut by 4 bases and J by 2 bases, with 12 bases left in between. The CDR3 is made up of 15 amino acids. The CDR3 DNA sequence: TGTGCCAGCAGTTCGACAAGGGGCACCTACAATGAGCAGTTCTTC. Its translation: CASSSTRGTYNEQFF.

This chain uses TRBV2 with TRBJ1-4; D call uncertain. This CDR3 has 14 residues. Trimming left V 1 base short and J 8 bases short, with 11 bases between. CDR1 SNHLY and CDR2 FYNNEI come from the germline V gene. CDR3 sequence reads: CASSEEGSEEKLFF. The CDR3 nucleotides are TGTGCCAGCAGTGAAGAAGGATCCGAGGAAAAACTGTTTTTT.

In this sample, this clonotype turned up a few times. This chain links TRBV7-2 with TRBJ2-1; 15 bases are shared with TRBD2. J lost 5 bases, V lost 5 bases, and 4 bases had no gene match. The CDR3 has 16 residues. CDR1 and CDR2 from the germline V gene are SGHTA and FQGNSA. The CDR3 sequence is CASSNRTSGGDNEQFF. The CDR3 DNA reads TGTGCCAGCAGCAATCGGACTAGCGGGGGGGACAATGAGCAGTTCTTC.

This clonotype was seen a few times. This chain connects TRBV28 to TRBJ2-7, with TRBD2 as a possible D gene (6 bases). V lost 7 bases and J 4 bases, leaving 17 bases between the germline ends. The germline CDR1 and CDR2 sequences are MDHEN and SYDVKM. CDR3 length equals 14 residues. The DNA for the CDR3 is TGTGCCAGCACCCCTGGGGGGATTCTTTACGAGCAGTACTTC. Translated: CASTPGGILYEQYF.

This clonotype was recorded many times. The CDR3 loop is CASSQTVQGAGIYGYTF. The CDR3 bases are TGCGCCAGCAGCCAGACCGTACAGGGCGCAGGGATCTATGGCTACACCTTC. The rearrangement uses TRBV4-1 and TRBJ1-2; weak D call: TRBD1 (6 bases). Deletions cut 3 bases from V and 4 bases from J, with 21 bases between. The CDR3 spans 17 residues. Germline CDR1 reads MGHRA; CDR2 reads YSYEKL.

This clonotype was found a few times. The rearrangement links TRBV12-3 or TRBV12-4 to TRBJ1-2; D may be TRBD1 (6 bases). This CDR3 has 13 amino acids. V was pared by 2 bases and J by 6 bases, with 10 bases between. The chain's CDR3 is CASSLTGHNGYTF. CDR3 DNA sequence: TGTGCCAGCAGTTTAACAGGGCACAATGGCTACACCTTC.

This clonotype was observed at least ten times. This chain uses TRBV27 with TRBJ2-4, with D possibly TRBD1 on 7 matching bases. The ends were cut back, 2 bases at V and 3 bases at J, with 20 bases in the middle. CDR3 length: 18 residues. In germline, CDR1 is MNHEY, CDR2 SMNVEV (reference sequence). The chain's CDR3 is CASSLKGLRGQVKNIQYF. In DNA form, the CDR3 reads TGTGCCAGCAGTTTAAAGGGACTGAGGGGGCAGGTCAAAAACATTCAGTACTTC.

This clonotype occurred a few times. V usage is TRBV10-2 and J usage is TRBJ2-1; TRBD2 is a possible D gene (6 bases). V lost 6 bases and J 7 bases, leaving 16 bases between the germline ends. This CDR3 is built from 14 residues. The germline CDR1 and CDR2 sequences are WSHSY and SAAADI. The DNA for the CDR3 is TGCGCCAGCAGGGAGGGGTTTCCTGGGAATGAGCAGTTCTTC. Its translation is CASREGFPGNEQFF.

This clonotype was seen at least ten times. The chain is built from TRBV6-4 and TRBJ2-1; TRBD1 agrees at 9 bases. Germline lookup yields CDR1 MRHNA and CDR2 SNTAGT. V lost 6 bases and J lost 1; bases outside the gene matches: 7. CDR3 length equals 16 residues. CDR3 in amino acids: CASSSTGGLSYNEQFF. CDR3 bases: TGTGCCAGCAGCAGTACAGGGGGCCTATCCTACAATGAGCAGTTCTTC.

This clonotype has at least ten counts. J is TRBJ2-1 and V is TRBV21-1; the DNA was not compared with TRBD2, the D call given in the table. TRBV21-1 is noted as a pseudogene. The CDR3 is made up of 15 amino acids. The CDR3 here is CASSISGVLLKEQFF. The CDR3 region has the DNA TGTGCCAGCAGCATCAGCGGGGTCCTCTTAAAGGAGCAGTTCTTC.

This clonotype was recorded at least ten times. The chain has TRBV28 and TRBJ2-5, with 10 bases matching TRBD2. Unmatched junction bases numbered 4, after V lost 2 bases and J lost 1 base. Per the germline V gene, CDR1 is MDHEN and CDR2 is SYDVKM. This CDR3 has 16 amino acids. The CDR3 loop is CASSLPLAGAQETQYF. The CDR3 region has the DNA TGTGCCAGCAGTTTACCCCTAGCGGGAGCCCAAGAGACCCAGTACTTC.

The rearrangement links TRBV6-2 or TRBV6-3 to TRBJ1-5; 8 bases map to TRBD1. This CDR3 has 15 amino acids. V shed 5 bases, J shed 2 bases, and the junction held 5 bases outside the gene matches. The V gene's germline CDR1 is MNHEY and CDR2 SVGEGT. The CDR3 sequence: CASSPETGGNQPQHF. The CDR3 DNA is TGTGCCAGCAGTCCGGAGACAGGGGGCAATCAGCCCCAGCATTTT.